Shown below are 9 T cell receptor beta chains from a single sample sequenced in a study of beta chain features in type 1 diabetes (dated by TCRdb to 2016 to 2018). The library was generated by the immunoSEQ multiplex PCR assay. The entire isolated RNA was reverse transcribed using the High Capacity cDNA Reverse Transcription Kit, and thus expressed TCRB transcripts were sequenced. TCRdb holds this immuneACCESS table with in-frame rearrangements only. Some clones are missing; in checked studies, unresolved V genes explain under half, and the rest has no known cause. This sample holds a few hundred thousand clones; about 15% were observed only once. The top ten hold under 0.02% of the sample. Sequences were obtained from naive CD4+ T cells from blood. The cell subset or site label for this specimen denotes: true naive CD4+ T cells. These receptors all come from a woman between 18 and 30 years old in good health.

This clone was found a few times. The CDR3 DNA sequence: TGTGCCACCAGCAGCTCCGGGACTTACTTTACGCAGTATTTT. It yields the protein CATSSSGTYFTQYF. The chain is built from TRBV15 and TRBJ2-3; the D gene is possibly TRBD2 (6 bases). The CDR3 is made up of 14 amino acids. Trimming took off 3 bases at V and 8 bases at J, with 15 bases between the two ends. From germline, CDR1 is LNHNV and CDR2 YYDKDF (reference sequence).

The chain is built from TRBV2 and TRBJ1-5; 7 bases are shared with TRBD1. The CDR3 covers 16 residues. Per the germline V gene, CDR1 is SNHLY and CDR2 is FYNNEI. The V and J ends lost 5 bases and 1 base, in that order; junction bases with no gene match: 8. Here the CDR3 DNA reads TGTGCCAGCAGTCGAGAACAGGGGTTCAGCAATCAGCCCCAGCATTTT. Translated: CASSREQGFSNQPQHF.

This clone was detected a few times. V usage is TRBV18 and J usage is TRBJ2-3; D gene uncertain. The CDR3 consists of 12 residues. Germline assignment: CDR1 KGHSH and CDR2 LQKENI. V lost 3 bases, J lost 6 bases, and 7 bases lay in between. The chain's CDR3 is CASSPYVDTQYF. The CDR3 nucleotides are TGTGCCAGCTCACCGTATGTGGATACGCAGTATTTT.

The chain combines TRBV15 with TRBJ2-7; TRBD2 might be the D (5 bases). Germline lookup yields CDR1 LNHNV and CDR2 YYDKDF (reference sequence). The CDR3 is 13 residues long. Trimming pared 3 bases from V and 4 bases from J, leaving 10 bases between. The CDR3 region has the DNA TGTGCCACCAGCAGCACACTAGTGTACGAGCAGTACTTC. This translates into CATSSTLVYEQYF. Variable domain in full (rest from reference TRBV15 and TRBJ2-7): DAMVIQNPRYQVTQFGKPVTLSCSQTLNHNVMYWYQQKSSQAPKLLFHYYDKDFNNEADTPDNFQSRRPNTSFCFLDIRSPGLGDTAMYLCATSSTLVYEQYFGPGTRLTVT.

The chain employs TRBV10-3 and TRBJ2-7; TRBD1 aligns across 7 bases. CDR3 length equals 16 residues. V shed 0 bases, J shed 3 bases, and the junction held 8 bases outside the gene matches. The germline CDR1 and CDR2 sequences are ENHRY and SYGVKD. CDR3 loop: CAISESSTGSIYEQYF. The DNA for the CDR3 is TGTGCCATCAGTGAGTCGTCGACAGGGTCTATCTACGAGCAGTACTTC.

CDR3 sequence (DNA): TGTGCCATCAGTGAGTCGACTCTAGCGGGAGCTGGGGAGCAGTACTTC. It is translated as CAISESTLAGAGEQYF. The genes are TRBV10-3 and TRBJ2-7, with 10 bases that match TRBD2. This CDR3 comprises 16 residues. J lost 7 bases, V lost 0 bases, and 9 bases had no gene match. The germline V gene encodes CDR1 ENHRY and CDR2 SYGVKD.

This clone has just a few counts. J is TRBJ2-1 and V is TRBV25-1; 7 nucleotides agree with TRBD1. This CDR3 is 12 amino acids long. J gave up 3 bases and V 11 bases, and 4 bases lay outside the gene matches. Germline CDR1 is MGHDK and CDR2 is SYGVNS. The DNA of the CDR3 is TGTGCCGTGGGACAGTACTACAATGAGCAGTTCTTC. Translation gives CAVGQYYNEQFF.

J is TRBJ1-2 and V is TRBV28; 9 bases align to TRBD1. J was trimmed by 8 bases and V by 6 bases; bases with no gene match: 7. There are 13 residues in the CDR3. Germline V gives CDR1 MDHEN, CDR2 SYDVKM. The DNA for the CDR3 is TGTGCCAGCAGCCGGGACAGGGTAGGAGGCTACACCTTC. Encoded protein: CASSRDRVGGYTF.

This clone occurred a few times. This chain uses TRBV25-1 with TRBJ2-7; no firm D call. The germline V gene encodes CDR1 MGHDK and CDR2 SYGVNS. This CDR3 contains 14 residues. V dropped 2 bases and J dropped 0 bases, with 8 bases sitting between them. The CDR3 loop reads CASSEPVSSYEQYF. The CDR3 region has the DNA TGTGCCAGCAGTGAACCCGTGAGCTCCTACGAGCAGTACTTC.